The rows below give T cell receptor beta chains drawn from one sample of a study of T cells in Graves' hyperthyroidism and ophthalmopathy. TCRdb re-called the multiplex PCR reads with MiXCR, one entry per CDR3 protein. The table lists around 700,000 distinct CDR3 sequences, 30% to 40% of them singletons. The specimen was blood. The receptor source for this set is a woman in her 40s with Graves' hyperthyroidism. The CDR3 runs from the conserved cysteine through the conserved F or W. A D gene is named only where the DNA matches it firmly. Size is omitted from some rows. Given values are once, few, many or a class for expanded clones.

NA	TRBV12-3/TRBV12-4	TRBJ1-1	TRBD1	CASSFDRGQFSEAFF	TGTGCCAGCAGTTTTGACAGGGGGCAGTTCTCTGAAGCTTTCTTT
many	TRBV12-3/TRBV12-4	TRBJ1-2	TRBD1	CASSLTGTDYGYTF	TGTGCCAGCAGTCTGACAGGGACGGACTATGGCTACACCTTC
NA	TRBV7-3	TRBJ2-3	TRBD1	CAVRTGGGTDTQYF	TGTGCCGTCCGGACAGGGGGTGGCACAGATACGCAGTATTTT
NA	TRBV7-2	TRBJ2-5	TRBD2	CASSGSGLTKETQYF	TGTGCCAGCAGTGGTTCGGGACTAACTAAAGAGACCCAGTACTTC
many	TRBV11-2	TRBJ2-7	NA	CASSATRSSEQYF	TGTGCCAGCAGCGCCACCCGCTCCTCCGAGCAGTACTTC
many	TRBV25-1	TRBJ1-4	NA	CASSAPLGEKLFF	TGTGCCAGCAGTGCTCCTCTCGGGGAAAAACTGTTTTTT
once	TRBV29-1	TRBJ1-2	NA	CSVEKGGLWGGYTF	TGCAGCGTTGAAAAGGGAGGCTTATGGGGTGGCTACACCTTC
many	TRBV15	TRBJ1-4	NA	CATSRDGHQLFF	TGTGCCACCAGCAGAGATGGACACCAGCTGTTTTTT
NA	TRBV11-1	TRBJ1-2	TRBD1	CASAGTGYGYTF	TGTGCCAGCGCCGGGACAGGCTATGGCTACACCTTC
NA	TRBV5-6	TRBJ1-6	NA	CASSYQGTWLSYNSPLHF	TGTGCCAGCAGCTATCAGGGGACGTGGTTGTCCTATAATTCACCCCTCCACTTT
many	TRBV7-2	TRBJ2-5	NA	CATQTRRTLVGETQYF	TGTGCCACACAAACGAGGCGGACGTTGGTGGGAGAGACCCAGTACTTC
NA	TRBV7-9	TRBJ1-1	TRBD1	CASSVETDRDAAAFF	TGTGCCAGCAGCGTGGAGACGGACAGGGATGCTGCAGCTTTCTTT
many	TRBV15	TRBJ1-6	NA	CATSKRGGWFLGLNSPLHF	TGTGCCACCAGCAAGAGGGGGGGCTGGTTCTTAGGGCTTAATTCACCCCTCCACTTT
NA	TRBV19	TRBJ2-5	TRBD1	CASSRTSGTGSAETQYF	TGTGCCAGTAGCCGAACCTCCGGGACAGGGTCGGCAGAGACCCAGTACTTC
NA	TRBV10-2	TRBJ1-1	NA	CASKSGTPSVGTEAFF	TGTGCCAGCAAATCGGGAACCCCCAGCGTGGGCACTGAAGCTTTCTTT
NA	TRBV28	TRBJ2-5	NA	CASSQNQGVRGGETQYF	TGTGCCAGCAGTCAAAACCAGGGTGTCAGAGGTGGGGAGACCCAGTACTTC
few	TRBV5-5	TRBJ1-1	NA	CASQDEKTEAFF	TGTGCCAGCCAGGACGAGAAAACTGAAGCTTTCTTT
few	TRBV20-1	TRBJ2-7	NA	CSARDPGLSYEQYF	TGCAGTGCTAGAGATCCGGGACTCAGCTACGAGCAGTACTTC
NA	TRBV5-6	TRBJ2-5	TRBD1	CASSWGQGRETQYF	TGTGCCAGCAGCTGGGGACAGGGGAGGGAGACCCAGTACTTC
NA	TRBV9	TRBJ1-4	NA	CASSDRPDPYEKLFF	TGTGCCAGCAGCGATCGACCCGACCCTTATGAAAAACTGTTTTTT
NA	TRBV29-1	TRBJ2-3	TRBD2	CSVELAGGSTDTQYF	TGCAGCGTTGAATTAGCGGGGGGGAGCACAGATACGCAGTATTTT
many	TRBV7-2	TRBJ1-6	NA	CASSPPGRSSYNSPLHF	TGTGCCAGCAGCCCCCCGGGGCGGAGCTCCTATAATTCACCCCTCCACTTT